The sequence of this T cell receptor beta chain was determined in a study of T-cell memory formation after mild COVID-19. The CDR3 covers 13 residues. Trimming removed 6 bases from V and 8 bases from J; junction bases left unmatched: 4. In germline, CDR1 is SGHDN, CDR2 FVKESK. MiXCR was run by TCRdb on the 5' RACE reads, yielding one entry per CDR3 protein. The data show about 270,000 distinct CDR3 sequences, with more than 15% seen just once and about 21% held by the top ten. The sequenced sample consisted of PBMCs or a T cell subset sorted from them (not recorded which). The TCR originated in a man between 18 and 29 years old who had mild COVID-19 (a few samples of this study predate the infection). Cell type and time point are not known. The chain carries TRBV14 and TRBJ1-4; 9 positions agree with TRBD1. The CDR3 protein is CASRRTGEEKLFF. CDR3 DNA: TGTGCCAGCAGGAGGACAGGGGAAGAAAAACTGTTTTTT.